The sequence of this TCR beta chain was determined in a study of cytomegalovirus exposure and HLA in healthy donors. The PCR was carried out with 60 Vbeta primers and 13 Jbeta primers. The table came from immunoSEQ multiplex PCR; TCRdb's copy has only in-frame clones and leaves some out. The sample consists of approximately 140,000 clones, about three quarters of them appearing once. The CDR3 spans 16 residues. Trimming took 7 bases from V and 0 from J, leaving 15 bases between them. Germline assignment: CDR1 LNHDA and CDR2 SQIVND (reference sequence). This chain connects TRBV19 to TRBJ2-2, with D perhaps matching TRBD1 (6 bases). The receptor was derived from a man aged 35-49 years in good health and CMV-seropositive. Sequencing was performed on PBMCs. In DNA form, the CDR3 reads TGTGCCAGTAACATTGCCGGGACACCGAACACCGGGGAGCTGTTTTTT. The encoded protein is CASNIAGTPNTGELFF.